The 21 T cell receptor beta chains below come from one sample, sequenced in a study of blood T cell repertoires in COVID-19. The table came from immunoSEQ multiplex PCR; TCRdb's copy has only in-frame clones and leaves some out. In the table there are approximately 55,000 clones, more than 70% of which are singletons. Sequences were obtained from peripheral blood. All receptors derive from a man aged 25 to 45 with COVID-19, enrolled during active disease.

The chain employs TRBV5-5 and TRBJ2-7; 10 nucleotides agree with TRBD1. V trimming: 4 bases; J trimming: 5 bases; junction bases outside the gene matches: 9. This CDR3 is built from 15 residues. Germline V gene sequence: CDR1 SGHKS, CDR2 YYEKEE (reference sequence). The CDR3 loop reads CASSHGTGVWNEQYF. The DNA for the CDR3 is TGTGCCAGCAGCCACGGGACAGGGGTATGGAACGAGCAGTACTTC.

This clone was recorded once. J is TRBJ2-5 and V is TRBV2, with TRBD1 matching over 8 bases. Looked up from germline, CDR1 is SNHLY and CDR2 is FYNNEI. Germline trimming cut 4 bases from V and 5 bases from J; bases unmatched to any gene: 0. The CDR3 totals 12 residues. This CDR3 is CASSGQGETQYF. The CDR3, as DNA: TGTGCCAGCAGTGGACAGGGGGAGACCCAGTACTTC.

This clone was detected only a few times. CDR3 residues: CAWYHQGVTEAFF. The CDR3 DNA reads TGTGCCTGGTATCACCAGGGCGTCACTGAAGCTTTCTTT. The V and J genes are TRBV30 and TRBJ1-1, with D possibly TRBD1 on 5 matching bases. With 5 bases removed from V and 4 bases from J, the gap between germline ends came to 14 bases. Germline CDR1 is GTSNPN and CDR2 is SVGIG (reference sequence). This CDR3 has 13 residues.

The gene calls are TRBV21-1 and TRBJ1-3. TRBV21-1 is assigned pseudogene status. CDR3 length equals 17 residues. CDR3 loop: CASSKVRGGVSGNTIYF. Written as DNA, the CDR3 is TGTGCCAGCAGCAAAGTCCGCGGGGGGGTCTCTGGAAACACCATATATTTT.

The chain is built from TRBV6-5 and TRBJ1-4; D unresolved. V lost 2 bases and J lost 2, with 6 bases in between. The germline V gene encodes CDR1 MNHEY and CDR2 SVGAGI. This CDR3 has 14 amino acids. The CDR3 sequence: CASSYRRTNEKLFF. The CDR3, as DNA: TGTGCCAGCAGTTACAGGCGGACTAATGAAAAACTGTTTTTT.

This clone has only one observation. This chain joins TRBV3-1 (or the pseudogene TRBV3-2) and TRBJ2-1; the D is unclear. The germline V gene encodes CDR1 LGHDT and CDR2 YNNKEL (reference sequence). V was pared by 2 bases and J by 3 bases, with 17 bases between. This CDR3 region has 17 residues. The CDR3 spells CASSQFEATWYYNEQFF. Here the CDR3 DNA reads TGTGCCAGCAGCCAATTCGAGGCTACCTGGTACTACAATGAGCAGTTCTTC.

The chain is built from TRBV7-6 and TRBJ1-4; D perhaps matches TRBD1 (5 bases). V gave up 8 bases and J gave up 6 bases, with 13 bases separating them. Germline CDR1 is SGHVS and CDR2 is FNYEAQ. This CDR3 has 13 amino acids. The CDR3: CASGWGSYEKLFF. The CDR3 DNA follows: TGTGCCAGCGGATGGGGCAGCTATGAAAAACTGTTTTTT.

The rearrangement links TRBV27 to TRBJ2-2, with D unresolved. Trimming left V 5 bases short and J 2 bases short, with 9 bases between. This CDR3 has 14 amino acids. Germline loops: CDR1 MNHEY, CDR2 SMNVEV (reference sequence). CDR3 DNA sequence: TGTGCCAGCAGTACCCTACTCAACACCGGGGAGCTGTTTTTT. Amino acid sequence: CASSTLLNTGELFF.

The chain employs TRBV15 and TRBJ1-2; 10 bases line up with TRBD1. CDR1 is LNHNV and CDR2 is YYDKDF in the germline V gene (reference sequence). The CDR3 is made up of 16 amino acids. With V trimmed by 11 bases and J by 0 bases, 12 bases remained unmatched. The CDR3 here is CALPKGTGVANYGYTF. CDR3 coding DNA: TGTGCCCTCCCAAAGGGGACAGGGGTAGCTAACTATGGCTACACCTTC.

The chain couples TRBV2 to TRBJ1-5; possibly TRBD1 for D (5 bases). The V end lost 5 bases, the J end lost 3 bases, and 17 bases lay between the germline ends. Germline V gene sequence: CDR1 SNHLY, CDR2 FYNNEI. There are 16 residues in the CDR3. The CDR3 region is CASSRGGDPFNQPQHF. CDR3 nucleotide sequence: TGTGCCAGCAGTCGGGGGGGGGATCCCTTCAATCAGCCCCAGCATTTT.

The chain combines TRBV21-1 with TRBJ2-7; TRBD1 reflects the table's D call only, with no check against the DNA. TRBV21-1 is a pseudogene segment. This CDR3 is built from 14 residues. The CDR3 DNA follows: TGTGCCAGCAGTACCGGGACAGGGTCCTACGAGCAGTACTTC. Its protein is CASSTGTGSYEQYF.

The V call is TRBV5-8, the J call TRBJ1-5, with 8 nucleotides matching TRBD1. Germline CDR1 is SGHTS and CDR2 is YDEGEE. Germline trimming cut 0 bases from V and 4 bases from J; bases unmatched to any gene: 3. The CDR3 spans 15 residues. The CDR3 region is CASSLGRTGNQPQHF. In DNA form, the CDR3 reads TGTGCCAGCAGCTTGGGACGGACAGGGAATCAGCCCCAGCATTTT.

This clone has just a few counts. The chain employs TRBV7-2 and TRBJ2-7; D perhaps matches TRBD1 (6 bases). This CDR3 spans 15 amino acids. Germline loops: CDR1 SGHTA, CDR2 FQGNSA. V was clipped by 5 bases and J by 2 bases, with 16 bases between them. The CDR3 coding sequence is TGTGCCAGCAGCCCTAGAGCAGGGGTCCCCTACGAGCAGTACTTC. This codes for CASSPRAGVPYEQYF.

The chain is built from TRBV11-3 and TRBJ1-6; TRBD1 matches at 7 bases. The CDR3 consists of 14 residues. V was pared by 1 base and J by 8 bases, with 2 bases of the junction left unmatched. CDR1 SGHNT and CDR2 YENEEA come from the germline V gene. CDR3 protein: CASSLGGTDSPLHF. CDR3 bases: TGTGCCAGCAGCTTAGGGGGGACAGATTCACCCCTCCACTTT.

The gene calls are TRBV18 and TRBJ2-1; 14 bases map to TRBD2. The CDR3 length is 17 residues. CDR1 is KGHSH, CDR2 LQKENI, per germline. V shed 3 bases and J 7 bases; nucleotides not matched to a gene: 8. The CDR3 coding sequence is TGTGCCAGCTCACCTCTTCCGACTAGCGGGGGGGGTAATGAGCAGTTCTTC. Protein: CASSPLPTSGGGNEQFF.

The chain has TRBV5-6 and TRBJ1-1; D not certain. Germline V gene sequence: CDR1 SGHDT, CDR2 YYEEEE. The V end was cut by 4 bases, the J end by 1 base, with 11 bases between. The CDR3 contains 14 residues. This chain's CDR3 is CASSPRRENTEAFF. CDR3 nucleotides: TGTGCCAGCAGCCCCCGTCGGGAGAACACTGAAGCTTTCTTT.

This clone was seen only a few times. J is TRBJ2-7 and V is TRBV30; D is uncertain. Trimming left V 0 bases short and J 1 base short, with 10 bases between. Per germline, CDR1 GTSNPN and CDR2 SVGIG (reference sequence). The CDR3 is 14 residues long. The DNA of the CDR3 is TGTGCCTGGAGTGTAGGCCTAGTTTCCTACGAGCAGTACTTC. It codes for CAWSVGLVSYEQYF.

The chain has TRBV19 and TRBJ2-7; 8 positions agree with TRBD1. The CDR3 length is 14 residues. CDR1 LNHDA and CDR2 SQIVND come from the germline V gene (reference sequence). Trimming cost V 3 bases and J 6 bases; bases outside gene matches: 7. DNA of the CDR3: TGTGCCAGTAGTATGGGCCAGGGGGCCGTCGAGCAGTACTTC. Translated: CASSMGQGAVEQYF.

The CDR3 sequence: CASSPGLAGGAQYF. The CDR3 coding sequence is TGTGCCAGCAGCCCCGGACTAGCGGGAGGTGCCCAGTACTTC. V is TRBV5-8 and J is TRBJ2-5, with TRBD2 identical over 14 bases. CDR3 length equals 14 residues. Looked up from germline, CDR1 is SGHTS and CDR2 is YDEGEE. J gave up 9 bases and V 4 bases, and 5 bases lay outside the gene matches.

The chain joins TRBV7-8 to TRBJ1-1, with a weak D call TRBD1 (5 bases). CDR1 is SGHVS and CDR2 is FQNEAQ in the germline V gene. The length of the CDR3 is 13 residues. Trimming shortened V by 5 bases and J by 0 bases, and 7 bases separated the two germline ends. CDR3 DNA sequence: TGTGCCAGCAGCCGACAGTTGAACACTGAAGCTTTCTTT. The encoded protein is CASSRQLNTEAFF.

J is TRBJ1-1 and V is TRBV6-5, with D possibly being TRBD1 (5 bases). Germline CDR1 is MNHEY and CDR2 is SVGAGI. The CDR3 extends over 13 amino acids. Between the trimmed V and J ends, which lost 0 bases and 3 bases, there was a span of 5 bases. The CDR3, as DNA: TGTGCCAGCAGTTACTCGACAGACACTGAAGCTTTCTTT. As protein: CASSYSTDTEAFF.